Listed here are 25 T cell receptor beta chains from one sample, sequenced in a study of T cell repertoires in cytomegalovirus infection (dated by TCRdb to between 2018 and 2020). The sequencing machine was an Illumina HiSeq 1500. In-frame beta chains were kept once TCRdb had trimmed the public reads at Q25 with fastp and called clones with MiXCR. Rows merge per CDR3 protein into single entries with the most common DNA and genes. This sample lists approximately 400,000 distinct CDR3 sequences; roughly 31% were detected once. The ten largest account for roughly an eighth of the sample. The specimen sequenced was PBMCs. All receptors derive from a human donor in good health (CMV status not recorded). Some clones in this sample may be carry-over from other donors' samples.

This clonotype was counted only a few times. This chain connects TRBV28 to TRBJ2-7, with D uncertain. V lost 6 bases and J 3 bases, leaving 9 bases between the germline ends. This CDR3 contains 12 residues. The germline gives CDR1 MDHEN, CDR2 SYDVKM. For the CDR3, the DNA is TGTGCCAGCAGCTCAAGTGACTACGAGCAGTACTTC. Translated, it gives CASSSSDYEQYF.

The CDR3 protein is CASSPPGGTGNNEQFF. The CDR3 coding sequence is TGCGCCAGCAGCCCACCCGGGGGGACAGGGAACAATGAGCAGTTCTTC. The chain carries TRBV5-1 and TRBJ2-1; TRBD1 aligns across 9 bases. V lost 4 bases, J lost 5 bases, and 10 bases stayed unmatched. This CDR3 has 16 amino acids. Germline-derived CDR1 and CDR2 are SGHRS and YFSETQ.

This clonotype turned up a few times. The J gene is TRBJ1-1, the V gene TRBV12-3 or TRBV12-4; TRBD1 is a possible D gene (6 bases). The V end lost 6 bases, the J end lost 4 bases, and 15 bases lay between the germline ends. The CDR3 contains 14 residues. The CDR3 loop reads CASSRNQGGTEAFF. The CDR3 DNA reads TGTGCCAGCAGCCGCAACCAAGGGGGCACTGAAGCTTTCTTT.

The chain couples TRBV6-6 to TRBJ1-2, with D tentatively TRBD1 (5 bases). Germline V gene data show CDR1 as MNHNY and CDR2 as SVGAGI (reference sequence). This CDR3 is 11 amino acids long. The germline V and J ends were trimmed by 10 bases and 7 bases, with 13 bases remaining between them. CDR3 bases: TGTGCCATCGCATGGGGGGGTGGCTACACCTTC. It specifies CAIAWGGGYTF.

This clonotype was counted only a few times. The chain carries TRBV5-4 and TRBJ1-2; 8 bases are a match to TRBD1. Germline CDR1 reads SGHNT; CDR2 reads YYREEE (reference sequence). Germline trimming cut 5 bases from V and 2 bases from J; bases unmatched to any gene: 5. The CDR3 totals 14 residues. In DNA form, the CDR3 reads TGTGCCAGCAGTTTCAGGACAGGGAACTATGGCTACACCTTC. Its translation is CASSFRTGNYGYTF.

The CDR3 is CASNPGGGYNYGYTF. CDR3 nucleotides: TGTGCCAGCAACCCAGGGGGCGGCTATAACTATGGCTACACCTTC. The V call is TRBV11-2, the J call TRBJ1-2; 8 bases fit TRBD1. This CDR3 is built from 15 residues. The V gene's germline CDR1 is SGHAT and CDR2 FQNNGV. After removal of 7 bases from V and 1 base from J, the junction contained 8 bases not matched to a gene.

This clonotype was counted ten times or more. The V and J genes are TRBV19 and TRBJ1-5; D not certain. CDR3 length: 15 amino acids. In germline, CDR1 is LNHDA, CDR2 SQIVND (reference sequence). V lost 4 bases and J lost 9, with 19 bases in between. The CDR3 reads CASSTYRTPDLPQHF. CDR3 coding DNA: TGTGCCAGTAGTACCTATCGGACCCCGGATTTGCCCCAGCATTTT.

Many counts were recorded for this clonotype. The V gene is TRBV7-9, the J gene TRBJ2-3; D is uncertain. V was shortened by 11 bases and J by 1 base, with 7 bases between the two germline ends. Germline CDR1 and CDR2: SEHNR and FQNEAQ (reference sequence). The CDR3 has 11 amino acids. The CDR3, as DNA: TGTGCCGGCACGGGCACAGATACGCAGTATTTT. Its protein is CAGTGTDTQYF.

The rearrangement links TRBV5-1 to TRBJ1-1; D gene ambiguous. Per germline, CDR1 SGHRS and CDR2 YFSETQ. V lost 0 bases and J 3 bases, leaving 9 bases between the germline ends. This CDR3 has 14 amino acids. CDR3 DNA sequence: TGCGCCAGCAGCTTGGGAGTAACGTACACTGAAGCTTTCTTT. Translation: CASSLGVTYTEAFF.

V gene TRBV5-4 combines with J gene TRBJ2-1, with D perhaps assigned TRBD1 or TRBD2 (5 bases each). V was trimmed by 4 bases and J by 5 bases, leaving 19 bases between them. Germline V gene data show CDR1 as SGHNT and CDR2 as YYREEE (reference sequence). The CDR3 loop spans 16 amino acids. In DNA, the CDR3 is TGTGCCAGCAGCCGGGACCAGCAGGGATATAACAATGAGCAGTTCTTC. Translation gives CASSRDQQGYNNEQFF.

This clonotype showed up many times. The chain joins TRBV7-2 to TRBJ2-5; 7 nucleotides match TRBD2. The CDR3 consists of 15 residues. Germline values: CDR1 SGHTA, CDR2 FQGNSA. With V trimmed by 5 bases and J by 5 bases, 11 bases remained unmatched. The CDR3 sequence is CASSPGLSLKETQYF. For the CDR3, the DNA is TGTGCCAGCAGCCCGGGACTAAGCCTTAAGGAGACCCAGTACTTC.

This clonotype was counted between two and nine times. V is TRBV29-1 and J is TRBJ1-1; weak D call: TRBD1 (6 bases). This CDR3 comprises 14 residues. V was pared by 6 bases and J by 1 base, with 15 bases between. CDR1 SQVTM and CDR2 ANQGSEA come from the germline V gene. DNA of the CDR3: TGCAGCGTGATCATACAGGGACAGAACACTGAAGCTTTCTTT. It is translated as CSVIIQGQNTEAFF.

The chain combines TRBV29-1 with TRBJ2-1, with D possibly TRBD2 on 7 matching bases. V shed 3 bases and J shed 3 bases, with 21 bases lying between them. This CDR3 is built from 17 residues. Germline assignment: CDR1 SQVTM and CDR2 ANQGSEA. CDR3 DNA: TGCAGCGTTGATAGTAGGTTGGGGGGGGCGGGCTACAATGAGCAGTTCTTC. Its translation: CSVDSRLGGAGYNEQFF.

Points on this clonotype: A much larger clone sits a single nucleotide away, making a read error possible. CDR3 loop: CASVYLRGNTEAFF. CDR3 sequence (DNA): TGTGCCAGCGTCTACCTCCGAGGAAACACTGAAGCTTTCTTT. The rearrangement joins TRBV7-8 to TRBJ1-1; the D is unclear. Trimming removed 8 bases from V and 2 bases from J, with 15 bases in between. Germline V lookup: CDR1 SGHVS, CDR2 FQNEAQ. The CDR3 has 14 amino acids.

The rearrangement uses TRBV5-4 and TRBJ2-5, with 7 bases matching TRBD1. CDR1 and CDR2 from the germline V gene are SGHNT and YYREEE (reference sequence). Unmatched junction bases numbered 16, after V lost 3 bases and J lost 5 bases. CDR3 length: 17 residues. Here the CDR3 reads CASSWGPGQAVMETQYF. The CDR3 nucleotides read TGTGCCAGCAGCTGGGGGCCTGGACAGGCTGTAATGGAGACCCAGTACTTC.

CDR3 nucleotides: TGTGCCAGCAGTTACGGACTAGCGGGGGCGGATACGCAGTATTTT. Translating it yields CASSYGLAGADTQYF. The rearrangement uses TRBV6-6 and TRBJ2-3; 13 nucleotides align to TRBD2. V gave up 2 bases and J gave up 6 bases; unmatched junction bases: 2. CDR3 size: 15 residues. The germline V gene encodes CDR1 MNHNY and CDR2 SVGAGI (reference sequence).

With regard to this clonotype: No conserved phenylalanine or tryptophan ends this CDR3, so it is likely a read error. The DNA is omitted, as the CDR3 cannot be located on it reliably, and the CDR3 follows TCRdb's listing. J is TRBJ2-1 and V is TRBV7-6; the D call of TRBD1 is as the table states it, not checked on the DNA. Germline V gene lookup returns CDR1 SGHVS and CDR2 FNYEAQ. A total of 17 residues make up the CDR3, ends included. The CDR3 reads CASSLTAGQGGYNEKFC.

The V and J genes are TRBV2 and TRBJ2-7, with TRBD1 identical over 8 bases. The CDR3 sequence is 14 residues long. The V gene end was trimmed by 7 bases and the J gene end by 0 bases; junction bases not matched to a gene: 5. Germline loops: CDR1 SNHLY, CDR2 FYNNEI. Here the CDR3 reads CASKQTGGSYEQYF. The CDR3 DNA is TGTGCCAGCAAACAAACAGGGGGCTCCTACGAGCAGTACTTC. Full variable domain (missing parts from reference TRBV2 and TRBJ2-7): EPEVTQTPSHQVTQMGQEVILRCVPISNHLYFYWYRQILGQKVEFLVSFYNNEISEKSEIFDDQFSVERPDGSNFTLKIRSTKLEDSAMYFCASKQTGGSYEQYFGPGTRLTVT.

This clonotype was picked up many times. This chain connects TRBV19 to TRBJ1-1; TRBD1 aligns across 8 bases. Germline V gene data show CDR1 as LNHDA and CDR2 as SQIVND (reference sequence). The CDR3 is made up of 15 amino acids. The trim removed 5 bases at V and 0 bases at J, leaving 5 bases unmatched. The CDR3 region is CASSLGTGMNTEAFF. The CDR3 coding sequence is TGTGCCAGTAGTCTCGGGACAGGTATGAACACTGAAGCTTTCTTT.

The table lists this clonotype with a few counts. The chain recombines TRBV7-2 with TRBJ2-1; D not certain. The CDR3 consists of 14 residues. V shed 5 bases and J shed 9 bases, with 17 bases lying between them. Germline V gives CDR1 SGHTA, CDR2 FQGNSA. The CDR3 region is CASSALGPLGEQFF. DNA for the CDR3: TGTGCCAGCAGCGCCTTAGGCCCGTTGGGTGAGCAGTTCTTC.

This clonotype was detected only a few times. The CDR3 region is CASSFGWNQPQHF. The CDR3 nucleotides read TGTGCCAGCAGTTTCGGGTGGAATCAGCCCCAGCATTTT. The chain carries TRBV27 and TRBJ1-5, with unresolved D. The germline V gene encodes CDR1 MNHEY and CDR2 SMNVEV (reference sequence). The CDR3 has 13 residues. Trimming shortened V by 3 bases and J by 4 bases, and 7 bases separated the two germline ends.

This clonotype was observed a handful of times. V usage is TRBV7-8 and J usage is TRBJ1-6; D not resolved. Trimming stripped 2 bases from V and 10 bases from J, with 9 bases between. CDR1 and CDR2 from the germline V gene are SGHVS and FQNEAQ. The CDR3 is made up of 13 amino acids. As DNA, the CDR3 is TGTGCCAGCAGCTTATCGATAAACTCACCCCTCCACTTT. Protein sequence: CASSLSINSPLHF.

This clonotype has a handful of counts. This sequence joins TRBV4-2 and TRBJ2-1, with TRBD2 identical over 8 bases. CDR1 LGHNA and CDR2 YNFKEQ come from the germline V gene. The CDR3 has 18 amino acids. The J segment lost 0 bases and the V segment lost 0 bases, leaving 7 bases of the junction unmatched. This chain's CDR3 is CASSQDELAGNSYNEQFF. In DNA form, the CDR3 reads TGTGCCAGCAGCCAAGATGAATTAGCGGGAAACTCCTACAATGAGCAGTTCTTC.

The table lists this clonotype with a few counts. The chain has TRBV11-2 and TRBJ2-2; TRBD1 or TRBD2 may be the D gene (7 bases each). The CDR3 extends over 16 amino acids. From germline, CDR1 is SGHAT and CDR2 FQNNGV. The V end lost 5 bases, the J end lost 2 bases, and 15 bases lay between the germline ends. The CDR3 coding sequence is TGTGCCAGCAGCCCCAGGGGGGGGCTAAACACCGGGGAGCTGTTTTTT. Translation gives CASSPRGGLNTGELFF.

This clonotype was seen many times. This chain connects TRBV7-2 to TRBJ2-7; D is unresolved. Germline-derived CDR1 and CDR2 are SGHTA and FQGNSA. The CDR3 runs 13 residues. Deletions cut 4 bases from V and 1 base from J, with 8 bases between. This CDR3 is CASSYEDSYEQYF. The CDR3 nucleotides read TGTGCCAGCAGCTATGAGGATTCCTACGAGCAGTACTTC. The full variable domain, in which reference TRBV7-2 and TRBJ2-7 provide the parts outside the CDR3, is GAGVSQSPSNKVTEKGKDVELRCDPISGHTALYWYRQSLGQGLEFLIYFQGNSAPDKSGLPSDRFSAERTGGSVSTLTIQRTQQEDSAVYLCASSYEDSYEQYFGPGTRLTVT.